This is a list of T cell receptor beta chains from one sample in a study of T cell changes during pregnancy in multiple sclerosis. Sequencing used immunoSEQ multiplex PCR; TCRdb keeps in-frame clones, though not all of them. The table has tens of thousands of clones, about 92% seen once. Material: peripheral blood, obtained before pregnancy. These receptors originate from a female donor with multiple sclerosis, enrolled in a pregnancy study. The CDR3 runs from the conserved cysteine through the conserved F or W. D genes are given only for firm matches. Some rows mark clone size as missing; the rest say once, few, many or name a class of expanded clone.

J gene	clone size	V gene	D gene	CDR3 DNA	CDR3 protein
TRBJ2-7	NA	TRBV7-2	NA	TGTGCCAGCAGCTTAGTCCCCGCCTACGAGCAGTACTTC	CASSLVPAYEQYF
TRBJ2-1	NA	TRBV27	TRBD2	TGTGCCAGCAGTGTAGGGGCGGGGGTATGGGAGCAGTTCTTC	CASSVGAGVWEQFF
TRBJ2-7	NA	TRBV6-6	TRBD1	TGTGCCAGCAGCATGGACAGGGCCCCCTACGAGCAGTACTTC	CASSMDRAPYEQYF
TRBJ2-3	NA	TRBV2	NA	TGTGCCAGCAGCCGGGACACAGCAGATACGCAGTATTTT	CASSRDTADTQYF
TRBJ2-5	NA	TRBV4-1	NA	TGCGCCAGCAGCCACCCCGGGGACTCCCAAGAGACCCAGTACTTC	CASSHPGDSQETQYF
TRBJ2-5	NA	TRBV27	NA	TGTGCCAGCAGCACAGGAGAGACCCAGTACTTC	CASSTGETQYF
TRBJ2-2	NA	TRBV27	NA	TGTGCCAGCAGGAGTTCGAACACCGGGGAGCTGTTTTTT	CASRSSNTGELFF
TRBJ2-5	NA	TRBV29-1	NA	TGCAGCGTCGCCCAGGGTGCGGAGACCCAGTACTTC	CSVAQGAETQYF
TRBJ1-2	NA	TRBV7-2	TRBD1	TGTGCCAGCAGCTTAGGACAGGGTGGCTATGGCTACACCTTC	CASSLGQGGYGYTF
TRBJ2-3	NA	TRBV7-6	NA	TGTGCCAGCAGCCGAGGGATCACAGATACGCAGTATTTT	CASSRGITDTQYF
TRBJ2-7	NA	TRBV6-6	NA	TGTGCCAGCAGTTACTCGGAGGGCGGGATCCCCTACGAGCAGTACTTC	CASSYSEGGIPYEQYF
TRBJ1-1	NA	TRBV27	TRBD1	TGTGCCAGCAGTTTCGCAGGGGGCGGATTTGACACTGAAGCTTTCTTT	CASSFAGGGFDTEAFF
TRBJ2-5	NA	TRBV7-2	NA	TGTGCCAGCAGCCCCCGGGAGACCCAGTACTTC	CASSPRETQYF
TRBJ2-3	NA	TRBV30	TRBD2	TGTGCCTGGGGAAAACTAGCGGGAAGCACAGATACGCAGTATTTT	CAWGKLAGSTDTQYF
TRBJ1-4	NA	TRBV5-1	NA	TGCGCCAGCAGCTTGACCCCGGCAGGGGAAAAACTGTTTTTT	CASSLTPAGEKLFF
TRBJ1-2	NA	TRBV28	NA	TGTGCCAGCAGTTTATCTCTACAGCTCTTCTATGGCTACACCTTC	CASSLSLQLFYGYTF
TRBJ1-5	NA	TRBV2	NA	TGTGCCAGCAGTTTCGACATTATCGATCAGCCCCAGCATTTT	CASSFDIIDQPQHF
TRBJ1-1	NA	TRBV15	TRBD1	TGTGCCACCAGCATATTAGGACAGGAGAACACTGAAGCTTTCTTT	CATSILGQENTEAFF
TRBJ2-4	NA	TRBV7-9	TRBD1	TGTGCCAGCAGCCCTATCGAGACAGGGGCCAAAAACATTCAGTACTTC	CASSPIETGAKNIQYF
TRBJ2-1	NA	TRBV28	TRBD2	TGTGCCAGCAGTTTTCGGACTAGCGGGAATGATGAGCAGTTCTTC	CASSFRTSGNDEQFF
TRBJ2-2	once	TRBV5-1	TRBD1	TGCGCCAGCAGCTTGGTTCAGGGGGCGGCCAGGGAGCTGTTTTTT	CASSLVQGAARELFF
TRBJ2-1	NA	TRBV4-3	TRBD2	TGCGCCAGCAGCCAAGAAAGGGGCCTAGCGGGTCCTAATTATGAGCAGTTCTTC	CASSQERGLAGPNYEQFF
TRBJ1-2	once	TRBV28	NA	TGTGCCAGCAGTTTCGCGGCAAACTATGGCTACACCTTC	CASSFAANYGYTF
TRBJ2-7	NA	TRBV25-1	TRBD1	TGTGCCAGCAAGGCAGGGGGATACTACGAGCAGTACTTC	CASKAGGYYEQYF